This T cell receptor beta chain was recorded in a study of beta chain features in type 1 diabetes (dated by TCRdb to the late 2010s). At the level of the whole study: Mean age, gender distribution, total cell number and subset yield did not differ between patients and healthy donors. Whereas all 30 or so donors provided naive and central memory subsets, regulatory and stem cell-like memory subsets were isolated from just 8 patients and roughly 8 healthy donors. The study compared TCRB repertoires of sorted circulating CD4+ T cell subsets between recently diagnosed type 1 diabetes patients and matched healthy donors. A total of some 100,000,000 sorted cells were examined across all samples, and a strong correlation was observed between cell number per subset and RNA yield. Broad study findings and their caveats: Type 1 diabetes patients showed a moderate but significant shortening of TCRB CDR3 length in all four CD4+ subsets. At VDJ recombination sites, patients with type 1 diabetes made fewer insertions and deleted more nucleotides, a pattern implying thymic rearrangement abnormalities. Sequencing cDNA rather than genomic DNA could over-represent highly expressing activated cells, although activation and CD3 levels did not differ between groups. Naive, central memory and regulatory TCRB repertoires appeared more similar among patients than among healthy donors. Only small numbers of individuals were included in the HLA sub-analyses, which left unresolved whether HLA type had any influence on TCRB rearrangement. Shorter templates might have been favored by PCR, but patient and control samples were amplified and corrected together, so both groups would have been affected equally by any skew.

The High Capacity cDNA Reverse Transcription Kit was used to reverse transcribe all of the isolated RNA, meaning that expressed TCRB transcripts were what got sequenced. Deep immunoSEQ sequencing was performed on naive, central memory and regulatory T cell samples, with an average of around 3.4 million total reads per sample. Sorted cells were lysed in RLT buffer and RNA was extracted with DNase-treated RNeasy Micro or Mini kits, depending on cell number. To prevent cross-contamination, every cell subset was processed on its own, while patient and healthy donor samples were processed together. The immunoSEQ multiplex PCR was used to amplify TCRB sequences from cDNA, yielding 87-bp fragments that span the CDR3 region. Sequencing of the amplicons was done on the Illumina HiSeq platform. Turning to the authors' computational methods: Synthetic template baselines were used to correct PCR bias computationally, reads within Hamming distance 2 were collapsed together, and singletons that could not be merged were discarded. Reads were aligned to IMGT to assign V, D and J genes, CDR3 length, and insertions or deletions at six rearrangement sites. Within each subset, clonotype counts were normalized to the number of sorted cells before true diversity and Gini coefficients were calculated with the tcR R package. Repertoire sharing was quantified using the overlap coefficient calculated on TCRB nucleotide sequences. Out-of-frame TCRB sequences from naive cells were analyzed to stand in for the pre-selection repertoire. TCRdb carries this immuneACCESS record with in-frame sequences only. Its versions omit some clonotypes, under half of them owing to an unresolved V gene in the studies checked, with the rest unexplained. For V, J and clone size, that table is used; D and trimming come from the DNA. The sample table shows about 160,000 clones, and more than 60% are seen once. The ten largest clones add up to about 0.1% of the sample.

The cysteine opens and the phenylalanine closes a CDR3 of 16 amino acids. The retained sequence is limited to the CDR3, 48 bases, with the frame set at the first base. CDR1 and CDR2, looked up from the germline V gene, are MGHDK and SYGVNS. The trim is 5 bases for V and 1 base for J, with a gap of 17 bases between the germline ends. Each donor gave one peripheral blood draw, averaging roughly 0.11 L, which was collected into heparinised tubes. Using a panel that included CD45RO, CCR7, CD25, CD127, CD95 and CD27, naive, central memory, regulatory and stem cell-like memory CD4+ T cells were sorted on a BD FACSAria II. Purity was above 95% for every sorted population. PBMCs were isolated immediately by Lymphoprep density gradient centrifugation and stained directly without culture. So that batch effects would be minimized, each experiment stained and sorted samples in pairs, pairing one healthy donor with one patient.

Note on this clone: What antigen it recognizes has not been identified. No much larger clone is present one base from it, and per-base qualities are unavailable.

Sequencing input: naive CD4+ T cells from blood. Read against the paper, the sample's cell subset or site label means: true naive CD4+ T cells. The receptor comes from a man between 25 and 39 years old with type 1 diabetes. The chain employs TRBV25-1 and TRBJ1-1, with a tentative D gene TRBD1 over 5 matching bases. For the CDR3, the sequence is CASSPHWGDPNTEAFF. The DNA sequence is TGTGCCAGCAGTCCCCACTGGGGGGACCCGAACACTGAAGCTTTCTTT.